The present TCR beta chain was sequenced within a study of shared clonotypes between healthy human individuals. Assay used: immunoSEQ multiplex PCR; TCRdb lists only in-frame clones, some missing. The sample shows 1,400,000 or so clones, around 98.5% of them seen only once. V lost 2 bases and J lost 3; bases outside the gene matches: 7. The germline CDR1 and CDR2 sequences are SGDLS and YYNGEE. This CDR3 has 17 amino acids. This clone was counted only a few times. This clonotype originated in a man between 25 and 39 years old in good health. The chain employs TRBV9 and TRBJ2-2; the match to TRBD2 covers 10 bases. The sample comprised naive CD4+ T cells sorted from blood. The subset here: CD45RA+ positively selected. CDR3 DNA: TGTGCCAGCAGCGTCACTAGCGGGATCTTCGACACCGGGGAGCTGTTTTTT. This codes for CASSVTSGIFDTGELFF.